This T cell receptor beta chain comes out of a study of molecular identifiers for immune sequencing clone quantification. MiXCR, applied by TCRdb to the PCR reads, yields one record per CDR3 protein. The table lists some 650,000 distinct CDR3 sequences, about 20% of them singletons, with about 0.9% in the top ten. Naive CD8 library inputs spanned roughly 17,000 to 1,100,000 sorted cells and 10%, 30% or 50% RNA. Naive CD8 T cells were FACS-sorted by CD8+CD4-CCR7+CD45RA+ markers. Study observations and caveats: Clones of above 20 RNA copies carried over 98% of effector molecules; in naive cells they carried under 1%. Barcode collisions between identical TCR molecules could shrink estimates of highly expanded clone sizes.

In this sample, this clonotype turned up many times. Its antigen is still unknown. Germline-derived CDR1 and CDR2 are KGHSY and FQNENV. The ends were cut back, 4 bases at V and 7 bases at J, with 13 bases in the middle. CDR3 length: 14 residues. This chain uses TRBV16 with TRBJ1-4; D might be TRBD1 (6 bases). The receptor was derived from a human donor in good health. Some libraries in this study had Jurkat cell RNA spiked in. Input material: naive CD8+ T cells from blood, with Jurkat cell RNA spiked in. Subset specified: FACS-sorted CD8+CD4-CCR7+CD45RA+ naive T cells. CDR3 DNA: TGTGCCAGCAGCCCTCACCAGGGGACTGAAAAACTGTTTTTT. Its protein is CASSPHQGTEKLFF.